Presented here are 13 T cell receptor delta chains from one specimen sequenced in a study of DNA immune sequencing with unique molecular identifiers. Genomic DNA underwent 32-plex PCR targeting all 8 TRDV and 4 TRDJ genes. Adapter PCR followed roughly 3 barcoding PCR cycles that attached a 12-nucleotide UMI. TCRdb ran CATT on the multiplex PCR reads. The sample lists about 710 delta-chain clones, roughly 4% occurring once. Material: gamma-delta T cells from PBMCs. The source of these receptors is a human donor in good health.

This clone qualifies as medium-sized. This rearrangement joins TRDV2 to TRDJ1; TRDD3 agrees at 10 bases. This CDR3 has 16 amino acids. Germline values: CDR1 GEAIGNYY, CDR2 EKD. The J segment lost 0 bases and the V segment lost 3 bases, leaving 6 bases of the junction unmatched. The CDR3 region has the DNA TGTGCCTGTGACTCTTCCTGGGGGATAAACACCGATAAACTCATCTTT. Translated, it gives CACDSSWGINTDKLIF.

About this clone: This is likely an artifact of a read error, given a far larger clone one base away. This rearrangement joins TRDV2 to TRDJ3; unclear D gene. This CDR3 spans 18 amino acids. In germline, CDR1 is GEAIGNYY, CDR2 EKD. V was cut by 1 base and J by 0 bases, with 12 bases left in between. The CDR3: CACDTARATSWDTRQMFF. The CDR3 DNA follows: TGTGCCTGTGACACGGCTAGGGCCACCTCCTGGGACACCCGACAGATGTTTTTC.

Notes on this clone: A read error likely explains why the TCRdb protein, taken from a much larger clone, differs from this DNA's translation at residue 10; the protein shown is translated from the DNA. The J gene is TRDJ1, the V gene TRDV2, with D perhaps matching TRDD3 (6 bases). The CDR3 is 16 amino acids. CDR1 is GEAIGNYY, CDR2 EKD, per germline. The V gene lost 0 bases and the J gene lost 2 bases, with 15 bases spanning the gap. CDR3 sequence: CACDTLGGTNTDKLIF. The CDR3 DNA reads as TGTGCCTGTGACACCTTAGGGGGGACGAATACCGATAAACTCATCTTT.

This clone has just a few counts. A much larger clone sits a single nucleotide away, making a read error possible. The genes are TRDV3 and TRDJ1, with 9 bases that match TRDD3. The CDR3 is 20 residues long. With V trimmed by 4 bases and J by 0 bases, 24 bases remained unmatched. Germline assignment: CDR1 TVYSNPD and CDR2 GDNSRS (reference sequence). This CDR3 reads CASKPFPRPYWGSNTDKLIF. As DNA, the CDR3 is TGTGCCTCTAAACCTTTTCCCCGTCCGTACTGGGGGAGTAACACCGATAAACTCATCTTT.

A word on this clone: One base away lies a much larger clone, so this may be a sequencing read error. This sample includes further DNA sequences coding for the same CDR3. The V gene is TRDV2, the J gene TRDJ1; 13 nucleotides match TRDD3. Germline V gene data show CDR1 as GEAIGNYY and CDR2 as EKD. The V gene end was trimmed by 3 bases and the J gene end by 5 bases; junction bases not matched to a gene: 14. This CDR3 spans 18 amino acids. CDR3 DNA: TGTGCCTGTGACCAAGCTAACTGGGGGATACGAAAAACTGATAAACTCATCTTT. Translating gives CACDQANWGIRKTDKLIF.

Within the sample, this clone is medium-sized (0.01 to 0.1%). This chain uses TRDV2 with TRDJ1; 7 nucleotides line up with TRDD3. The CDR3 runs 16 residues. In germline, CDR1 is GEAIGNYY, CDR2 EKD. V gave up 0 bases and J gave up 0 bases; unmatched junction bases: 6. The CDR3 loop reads CACDTLGGPYTDKLIF. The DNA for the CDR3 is TGTGCCTGTGACACCCTGGGGGGTCCTTACACCGATAAACTCATCTTT.

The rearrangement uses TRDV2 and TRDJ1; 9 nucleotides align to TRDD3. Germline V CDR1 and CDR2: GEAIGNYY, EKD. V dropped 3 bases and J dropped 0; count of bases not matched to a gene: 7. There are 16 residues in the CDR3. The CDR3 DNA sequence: TGTGCCTGTGACGTCTTACTGGGGGAGTACACCGATAAACTCATCTTT. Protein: CACDVLLGEYTDKLIF.

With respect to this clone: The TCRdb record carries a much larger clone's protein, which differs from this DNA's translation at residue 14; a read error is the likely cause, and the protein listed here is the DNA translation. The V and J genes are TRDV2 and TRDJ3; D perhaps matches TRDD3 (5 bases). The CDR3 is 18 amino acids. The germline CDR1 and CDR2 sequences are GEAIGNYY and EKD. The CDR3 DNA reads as TGTGCCTGTGACACCGCTGGCCCCAGCTCCTGGGACACCCAACAGATGTTTTTC. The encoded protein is CACDTAGPSSWDTQQMFF.

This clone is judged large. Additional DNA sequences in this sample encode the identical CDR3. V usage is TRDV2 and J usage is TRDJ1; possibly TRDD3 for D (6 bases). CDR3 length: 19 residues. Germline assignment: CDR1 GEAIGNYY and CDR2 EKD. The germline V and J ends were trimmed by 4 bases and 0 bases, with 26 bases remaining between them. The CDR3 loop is CACDTARIGGGSYTDKLIF. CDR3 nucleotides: TGTGCCTGTGATACTGCCCGTATAGGTGGGGGTTCATACACCGATAAACTCATCTTT.

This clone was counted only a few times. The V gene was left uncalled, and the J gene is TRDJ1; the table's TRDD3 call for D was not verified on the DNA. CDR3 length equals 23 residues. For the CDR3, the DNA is TGTGCCTGTGACACTTTGTTAGGGTCCACTGGGGGACCCTCCTCGAGGTACACCGATAAACTCATCTTT. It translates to CACDTLLGSTGGPSSRYTDKLIF.

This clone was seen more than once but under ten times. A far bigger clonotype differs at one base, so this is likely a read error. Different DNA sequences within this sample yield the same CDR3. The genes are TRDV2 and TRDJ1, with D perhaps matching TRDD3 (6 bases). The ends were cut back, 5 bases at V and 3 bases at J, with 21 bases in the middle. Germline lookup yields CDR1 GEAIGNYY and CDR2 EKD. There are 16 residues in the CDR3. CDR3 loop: CACVGLGPSGADKLIF. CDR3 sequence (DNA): TGTGCCTGTGTGGGCCTGGGGCCCTCTGGGGCCGATAAACTCATCTTT.

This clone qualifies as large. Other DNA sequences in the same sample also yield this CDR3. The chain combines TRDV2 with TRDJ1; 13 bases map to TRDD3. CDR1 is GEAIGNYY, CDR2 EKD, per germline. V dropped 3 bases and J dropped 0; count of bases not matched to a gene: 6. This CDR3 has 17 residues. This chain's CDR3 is CACDVLLGDTHTDKLIF. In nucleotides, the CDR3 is TGTGCCTGTGACGTCTTACTGGGGGATACGCACACCGATAAACTCATCTTT.

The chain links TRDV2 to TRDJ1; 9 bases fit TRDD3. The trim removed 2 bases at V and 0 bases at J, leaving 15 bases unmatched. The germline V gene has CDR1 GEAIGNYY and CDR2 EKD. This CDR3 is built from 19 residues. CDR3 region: CACDNLGTGGHGDTDKLIF. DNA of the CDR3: TGTGCCTGTGACAACTTAGGAACTGGGGGACACGGGGACACCGATAAACTCATCTTT.